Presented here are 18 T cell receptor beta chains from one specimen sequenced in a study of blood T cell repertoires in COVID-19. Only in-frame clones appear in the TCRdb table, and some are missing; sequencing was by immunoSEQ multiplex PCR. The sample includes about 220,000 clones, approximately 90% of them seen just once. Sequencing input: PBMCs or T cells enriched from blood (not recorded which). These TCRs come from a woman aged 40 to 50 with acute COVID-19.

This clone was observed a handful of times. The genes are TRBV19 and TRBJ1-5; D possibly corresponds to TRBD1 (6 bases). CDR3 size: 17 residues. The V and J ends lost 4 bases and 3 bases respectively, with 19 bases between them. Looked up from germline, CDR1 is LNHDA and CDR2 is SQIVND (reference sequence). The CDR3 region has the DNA TGTGCCAGTAGTACCGCAATCATTACAGGGAACAATCAGCCCCAGCATTTT. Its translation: CASSTAIITGNNQPQHF.

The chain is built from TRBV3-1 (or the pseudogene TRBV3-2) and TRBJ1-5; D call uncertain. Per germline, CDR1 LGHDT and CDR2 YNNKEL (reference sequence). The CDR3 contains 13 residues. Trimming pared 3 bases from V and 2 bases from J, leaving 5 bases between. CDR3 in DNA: TGTGCCAGCAGCCAGGCGGGCAATCAGCCCCAGCATTTT. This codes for CASSQAGNQPQHF.

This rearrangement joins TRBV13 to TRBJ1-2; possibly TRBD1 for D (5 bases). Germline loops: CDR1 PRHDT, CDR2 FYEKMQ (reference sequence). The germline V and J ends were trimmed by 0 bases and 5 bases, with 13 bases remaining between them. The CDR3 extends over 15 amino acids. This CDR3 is CASSLGQGATYGYTF. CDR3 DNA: TGTGCCAGCAGCTTAGGCCAAGGGGCGACATATGGCTACACCTTC.

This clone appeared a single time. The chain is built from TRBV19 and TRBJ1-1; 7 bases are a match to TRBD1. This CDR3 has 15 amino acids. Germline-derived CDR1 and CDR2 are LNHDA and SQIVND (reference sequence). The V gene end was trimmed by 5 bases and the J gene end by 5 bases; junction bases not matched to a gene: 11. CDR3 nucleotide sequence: TGTGCCAGTAGTGCAACCCTACAGGGGAGGACTGAAGCTTTCTTT. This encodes CASSATLQGRTEAFF.

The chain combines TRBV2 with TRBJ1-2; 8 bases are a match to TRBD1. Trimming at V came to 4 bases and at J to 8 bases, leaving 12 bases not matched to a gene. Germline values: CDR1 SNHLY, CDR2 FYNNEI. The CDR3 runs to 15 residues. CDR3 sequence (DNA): TGTGCCAGCAGTGCAGGGACAGGAGGGTTTAGGGGCTACACCTTC. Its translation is CASSAGTGGFRGYTF.

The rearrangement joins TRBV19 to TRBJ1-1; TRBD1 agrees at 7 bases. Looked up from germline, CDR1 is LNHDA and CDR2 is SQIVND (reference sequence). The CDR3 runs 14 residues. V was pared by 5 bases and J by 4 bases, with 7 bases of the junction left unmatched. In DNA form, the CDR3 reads TGTGCCAGTAGTTTCAGACAGGGATTCACTGAAGCTTTCTTT. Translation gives CASSFRQGFTEAFF.

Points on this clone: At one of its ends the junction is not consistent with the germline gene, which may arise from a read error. The CDR3, as DNA: TGTGCCAGTAGTTTAACTCCCGAGAAGCAGTTCTTC. Translation: CASSLTPEKQFF. This rearrangement joins TRBV12-3 or TRBV12-4 to TRBJ2-1; D unclear. CDR3 length: 12 residues.

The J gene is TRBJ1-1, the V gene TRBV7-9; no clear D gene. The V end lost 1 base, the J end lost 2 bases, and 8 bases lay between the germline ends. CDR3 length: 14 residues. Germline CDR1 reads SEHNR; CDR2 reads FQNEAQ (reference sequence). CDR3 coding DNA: TGTGCCAGCAGCTTAGGTCAGTCCAACACTGAAGCTTTCTTT. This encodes CASSLGQSNTEAFF.

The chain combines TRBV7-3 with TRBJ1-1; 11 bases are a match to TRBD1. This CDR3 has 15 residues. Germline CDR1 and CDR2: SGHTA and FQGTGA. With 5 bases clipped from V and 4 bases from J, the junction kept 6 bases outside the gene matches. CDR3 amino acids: CASSPTGTGGTEAFF. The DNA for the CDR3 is TGTGCCAGCAGCCCGACCGGGACAGGGGGCACTGAAGCTTTCTTT.

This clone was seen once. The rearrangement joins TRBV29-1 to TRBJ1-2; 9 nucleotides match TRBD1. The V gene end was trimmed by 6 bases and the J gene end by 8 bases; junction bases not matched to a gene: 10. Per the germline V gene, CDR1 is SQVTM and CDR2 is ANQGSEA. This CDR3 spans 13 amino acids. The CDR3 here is CSVYGQGRYGYTF. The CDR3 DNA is TGCAGCGTCTACGGACAGGGGCGTTACGGCTACACCTTC.

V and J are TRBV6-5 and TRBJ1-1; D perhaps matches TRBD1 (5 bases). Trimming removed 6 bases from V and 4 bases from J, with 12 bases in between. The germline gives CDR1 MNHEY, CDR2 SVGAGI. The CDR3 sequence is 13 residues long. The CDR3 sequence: CASRLDRGTEAFF. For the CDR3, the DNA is TGTGCCAGCAGATTAGACAGAGGCACTGAAGCTTTCTTT.

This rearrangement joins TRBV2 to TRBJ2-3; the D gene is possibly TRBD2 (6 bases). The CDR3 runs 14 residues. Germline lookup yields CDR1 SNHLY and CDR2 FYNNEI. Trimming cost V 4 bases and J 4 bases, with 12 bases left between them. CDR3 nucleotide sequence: TGTGCCAGCAGTGTCCTCCGGGACTCAGATACGCAGTATTTT. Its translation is CASSVLRDSDTQYF.

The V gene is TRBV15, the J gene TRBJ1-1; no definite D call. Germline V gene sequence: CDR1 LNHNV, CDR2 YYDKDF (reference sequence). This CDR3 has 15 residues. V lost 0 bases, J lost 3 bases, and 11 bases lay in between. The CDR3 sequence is CATSREIRVDTEAFF. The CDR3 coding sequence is TGTGCCACCAGCAGAGAGATACGAGTTGACACTGAAGCTTTCTTT.

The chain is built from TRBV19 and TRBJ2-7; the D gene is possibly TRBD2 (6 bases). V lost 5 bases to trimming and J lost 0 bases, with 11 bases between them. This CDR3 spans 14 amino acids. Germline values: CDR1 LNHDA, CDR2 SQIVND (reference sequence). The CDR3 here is CASSPGRSSYEQYF. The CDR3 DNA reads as TGTGCCAGTAGTCCCGGGAGAAGCTCCTACGAGCAGTACTTC.

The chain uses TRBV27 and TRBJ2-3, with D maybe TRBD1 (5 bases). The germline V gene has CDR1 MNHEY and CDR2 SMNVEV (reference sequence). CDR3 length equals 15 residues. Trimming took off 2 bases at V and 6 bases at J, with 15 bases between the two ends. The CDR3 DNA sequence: TGTGCCAGCAGTTTAGGGCAGGGCTTTTTGGATACGCAGTATTTT. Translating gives CASSLGQGFLDTQYF.

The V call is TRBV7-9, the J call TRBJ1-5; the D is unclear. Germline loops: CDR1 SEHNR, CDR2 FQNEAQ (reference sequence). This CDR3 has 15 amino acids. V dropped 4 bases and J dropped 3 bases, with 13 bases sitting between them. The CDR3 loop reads CASSWDREINQPQHF. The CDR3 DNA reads TGTGCCAGCAGCTGGGATCGGGAAATCAATCAGCCCCAGCATTTT.

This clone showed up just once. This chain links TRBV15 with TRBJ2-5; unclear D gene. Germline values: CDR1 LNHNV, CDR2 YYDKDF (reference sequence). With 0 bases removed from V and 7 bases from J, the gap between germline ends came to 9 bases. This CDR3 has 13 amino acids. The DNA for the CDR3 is TGTGCCACCAGCAGAGAGACAATCCGGACCCAGTACTTC. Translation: CATSRETIRTQYF.

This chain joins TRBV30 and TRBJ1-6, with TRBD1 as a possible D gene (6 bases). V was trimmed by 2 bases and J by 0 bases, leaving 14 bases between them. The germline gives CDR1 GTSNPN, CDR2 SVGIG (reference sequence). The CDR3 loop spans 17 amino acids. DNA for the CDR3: TGTGCCTGGAGTCCTACAGGGATAAGCTCCTATAATTCACCCCTCCACTTT. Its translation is CAWSPTGISSYNSPLHF. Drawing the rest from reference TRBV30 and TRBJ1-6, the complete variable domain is SQTIHQWPATLVQPVGSPLSLECTVEGTSNPNLYWYRQAAGRGLQLLFYSVGIGQISSEVPQNLSASRPQDRQFILSSKKLLLSDSGFYLCAWSPTGISSYNSPLHFGNGTRLTVT.